A single sample gave rise to the 8 T cell receptor beta chains below, sequenced in a study of a mutant IDH1 vaccine in newly diagnosed glioma. Using immunoSEQ multiplex PCR, the repertoire was profiled, and TCRdb retains in-frame clones only, with some absent. In the table there are more than 30,000 clones, about 80% of which are singletons. Their recognized antigens are unknown. Time point here: week 47, end of study. Every vaccine dose comprised 300 ug of mutant IDH1 20-mer peptide plus topical imiquimod. Sequenced material: PBMCs, taken from a glioma patient whose treatment included an IDH1 peptide vaccine. All receptors come from a man between 25 and 39 years old with glioma.

The chain links TRBV30 to TRBJ1-5; D not resolved. This CDR3 contains 13 residues. Trimming removed 2 bases at V and 7 bases at J, with 12 bases between. The germline V gene encodes CDR1 GTSNPN and CDR2 SVGIG (reference sequence). CDR3 nucleotide sequence: TGTGCCTGGAGTCCGTACGGAGGCCAGCCCCAGCATTTT. Translation: CAWSPYGGQPQHF.

The count of this clone is one. The CDR3, as DNA: TGTGCCAGCAACCTCCGGGGGACAGGGGGAACTGCTGGAAACACCATATATTTT. Encoded protein: CASNLRGTGGTAGNTIYF. The chain links TRBV7-9 to TRBJ1-3; TRBD1 agrees at 11 bases. The ends lost 7 bases at V and 2 bases at J; junction bases unmatched: 13. The CDR3 is 18 residues long. Germline loops: CDR1 SEHNR, CDR2 FQNEAQ (reference sequence).

In its sample, this clone was seen once. The chain carries TRBV6-1 and TRBJ1-4, with D hard to call. V was pared by 6 bases and J by 0 bases, with 8 bases between. CDR3 length equals 14 residues. Germline V CDR1 and CDR2: MNHNS, SASEGT. CDR3 nucleotide sequence: TGTGCCAGCAGGCCACACCCAACTAATGAAAAACTGTTTTTT. Protein: CASRPHPTNEKLFF.

CDR3 coding DNA: TGTGCCAGCAGCTCCTACAGGAGGGGAACCACAGATACGCAGTATTTT. Its protein product is CASSSYRRGTTDTQYF. This chain joins TRBV7-2 and TRBJ2-3; possible D gene TRBD2, 6 bases. Germline-derived CDR1 and CDR2 are SGHTA and FQGNSA. The germline V and J ends were trimmed by 4 bases and 2 bases, with 16 bases remaining between them. The CDR3 spans 16 residues.

This sequence joins TRBV4-1 and TRBJ2-7; 8 bases are a match to TRBD1. Per germline, CDR1 MGHRA and CDR2 YSYEKL. V dropped 2 bases and J dropped 4; count of bases not matched to a gene: 1. CDR3 size: 13 residues. The CDR3 region is CASSQQGAYEQYF. Written as DNA, the CDR3 is TGCGCCAGCAGCCAACAGGGGGCTTACGAGCAGTACTTC.

This sequence joins TRBV18 and TRBJ2-7, with TRBD1 matching over 8 bases. The CDR3 has 16 residues. Germline CDR1 KGHSH, CDR2 LQKENI. Trimming cost V 2 bases and J 1 base; bases outside gene matches: 7. This CDR3 reads CASSPDGQGHSYEQYF. In DNA, the CDR3 is TGTGCCAGCTCACCAGACGGACAGGGCCATTCCTACGAGCAGTACTTC.

This chain joins TRBV7-9 and TRBJ1-6; 11 bases are a match to TRBD1. The germline CDR1 and CDR2 sequences are SEHNR and FQNEAQ (reference sequence). V dropped 1 base and J dropped 9; count of bases not matched to a gene: 5. The CDR3 is 16 amino acids. This CDR3 reads CASSLDPGTGGSPLHF. CDR3 in DNA: TGTGCCAGCAGCTTAGATCCCGGGACAGGGGGTTCACCCCTCCACTTT.

The chain uses TRBV6-6 and TRBJ1-2; TRBD1 might be the D (6 bases). The ends were cut back, 8 bases at V and 2 bases at J, with 9 bases in the middle. Germline V CDR1 and CDR2: MNHNY, SVGAGI (reference sequence). The CDR3 loop spans 12 amino acids. In DNA, the CDR3 is TGTGCCAGCGGCAGGGGAAACTATGGCTACACCTTC. Translated: CASGRGNYGYTF.